This T cell receptor beta chain was recovered during a study of control samples from healthy donors and cancer patients. From germline, CDR1 is SGHRS and CDR2 YFSETQ. The V and J ends lost 1 base and 0 bases respectively, with 10 bases between them. The CDR3 has 16 amino acids. Method: immunoSEQ multiplex PCR; TCRdb's copy keeps in-frame clones and lacks some. Of roughly 100,000 clones in the sample, roughly four fifths are singletons; the top ten hold 13%. The chain recombines TRBV5-1 with TRBJ1-4; D remains ambiguous. Sequenced material: blood. The source is a woman between 45 and 65 years old in good health. CDR3 in amino acids: CASSLRQAATNEKLFF. The CDR3 DNA follows: TGCGCCAGCAGCTTGCGCCAGGCAGCAACTAATGAAAAACTGTTTTTT.